These 30 T cell receptor beta chains were sequenced from one sample in a study of vaccination and CD4 T cells after COVID-19. Antigens of these TCRs are unknown. The sample's treatment: roughly 10-day PBMC culture with coronavirus spike peptide pools or control peptides (ViraFEST assay). The Oncomine TCR Beta short-read assay generated sequence data from the DNA of cultured CD4+ T cells. MiXCR, run by TCRdb on the PCR reads, gives a single entry per CDR3 protein. The profile covers more than 15,000 distinct CDR3 sequences, with approximately 29% appearing a single time and under 20% taken by the ten largest. The sequenced material came from cultured CD4+ T cells from blood. Source of these receptors: a human donor with COVID-19.

This clonotype occurred a few times. The CDR3 DNA sequence: TGCAGTGCGTCACAGGCGCCAATTGAAAAACTGTTTTTT. It specifies CSASQAPIEKLFF. The chain links TRBV20-1 to TRBJ1-4; maybe TRBD1 (5 bases). Trimming stripped 6 bases from V and 7 bases from J, with 15 bases between. CDR1 is DFQATT and CDR2 is SNEGSKA in the germline V gene (reference sequence). The CDR3 runs to 13 residues.

This clonotype was recorded a few times. J is TRBJ2-7 and V is TRBV10-3; D ambiguous. The V gene lost 0 bases and the J gene lost 4 bases, with 7 bases spanning the gap. The germline V gene has CDR1 ENHRY and CDR2 SYGVKD. The CDR3 extends over 13 amino acids. CDR3 region: CAISESTAYEQYF. The CDR3 DNA follows: TGTGCCATCAGTGAGTCGACGGCTTACGAGCAGTACTTC.

This chain uses TRBV19 with TRBJ1-6, with D possibly being TRBD1 (5 bases). Germline lookup yields CDR1 LNHDA and CDR2 SQIVND (reference sequence). V lost 7 bases and J lost 5, with 9 bases in between. There are 13 residues in the CDR3. CDR3 coding DNA: TGTGCCAGTAAGGGGTACGATAATTCACCCCTCCACTTT. It translates to CASKGYDNSPLHF.

This clonotype was counted between two and nine times. The chain uses TRBV2 and TRBJ1-1, with a weak D call TRBD1 (6 bases). V was shortened by 8 bases and J by 1 base, with 14 bases between the two germline ends. The CDR3 is 14 amino acids. Germline V gene sequence: CDR1 SNHLY, CDR2 FYNNEI. This chain's CDR3 is CASRPRQANTEAFF. The CDR3 coding sequence is TGTGCCAGCCGGCCGCGACAGGCGAACACTGAAGCTTTCTTT. Full variable domain (missing parts from reference TRBV2 and TRBJ1-1): EPEVTQTPSHQVTQMGQEVILRCVPISNHLYFYWYRQILGQKVEFLVSFYNNEISEKSEIFDDQFSVERPDGSNFTLKIRSTKLEDSAMYFCASRPRQANTEAFFGQGTRLTVV.

This chain connects TRBV6-1 to TRBJ1-3; D is perhaps TRBD1 (6 bases). The CDR3 consists of 16 residues. CDR1 is MNHNS and CDR2 is SASEGT in the germline V gene. The V and J ends lost 3 bases and 0 bases respectively, with 12 bases between them. The CDR3 loop is CASSDVTGYSGNTIYF. The DNA of the CDR3 is TGTGCCAGCAGTGACGTTACAGGGTACTCTGGAAACACCATATATTTT.

This chain links TRBV20-1 with TRBJ1-5; the D gene is possibly TRBD1 (5 bases). The CDR3 has 13 amino acids. The V end lost 5 bases, the J end lost 16 bases, and 24 bases lay between the germline ends. CDR1 DFQATT and CDR2 SNEGSKA come from the germline V gene (reference sequence). The CDR3 nucleotides are TGCAGTGCTCAACGGGACGGATCCCATTTGGTACATTTT. It translates to CSAQRDGSHLVHF.

This rearrangement joins TRBV18 to TRBJ1-4, with D tentatively TRBD1 (5 bases). There are 14 residues in the CDR3. Trimming took 1 base from V and 4 from J, leaving 7 bases between them. CDR1 is KGHSH, CDR2 LQKENI, per germline. Here the CDR3 reads CASSPRGNNEKLFF. The CDR3 DNA reads as TGTGCCAGCTCACCACGGGGCAATAATGAAAAACTGTTTTTT.

The rearrangement links TRBV5-1 to TRBJ2-7, with a tentative D call TRBD1 (6 bases). V gave up 0 bases and J gave up 7 bases, with 17 bases separating them. Per germline, CDR1 SGHRS and CDR2 YFSETQ. The CDR3 loop spans 15 amino acids. DNA for the CDR3: TGCGCCAGCAGCTTGGTGTCAGGGGCCCAGGGGGAGCAGTACTTC. Translating gives CASSLVSGAQGEQYF.

The chain employs TRBV25-1 and TRBJ2-5; TRBD2 matches at 7 bases. CDR3 length equals 16 residues. With 2 bases clipped from V and 1 base from J, the junction kept 7 bases outside the gene matches. CDR1 is MGHDK and CDR2 is SYGVNS in the germline V gene. CDR3 amino acids: CASSEPRLATQETQYF. The DNA of the CDR3 is TGTGCCAGCAGTGAACCCCGACTAGCCACCCAAGAGACCCAGTACTTC.

The V and J genes are TRBV7-3 and TRBJ1-1; D ambiguous. Germline assignment: CDR1 SGHTA and CDR2 FQGTGA. This CDR3 contains 13 residues. With 6 bases removed from V and 3 bases from J, the gap between germline ends came to 11 bases. CDR3 nucleotide sequence: TGTGCCAGCAGTGGCCACCGGGACACTGAAGCTTTCTTT. Protein sequence: CASSGHRDTEAFF.

This clonotype was picked up a small number of times. The V call is TRBV6-1, the J call TRBJ2-5; D gene unclear. The CDR3 consists of 14 residues. Germline V CDR1 and CDR2: MNHNS, SASEGT. V gave up 6 bases and J gave up 5 bases, with 16 bases separating them. This CDR3 is CASSLSSSRETQYF. CDR3 sequence (DNA): TGTGCCAGCAGCCTCTCTAGTTCCCGTGAGACCCAGTACTTC.

V and J are TRBV5-4 and TRBJ1-2, with D possibly being TRBD1 (6 bases). CDR1 is SGHNT and CDR2 is YYREEE in the germline V gene (reference sequence). V lost 1 base, J lost 2 bases, and 9 bases lay in between. The CDR3 covers 14 residues. The CDR3 DNA is TGTGCCAGCAGCTTGAGTGGGGGCAACTATGGCTACACCTTC. It translates to CASSLSGGNYGYTF.

By sample share, this clonotype is medium-sized. The chain recombines TRBV4-2 with TRBJ2-5, with D perhaps assigned TRBD1 or TRBD2 (6 bases each). This CDR3 has 17 residues. V lost 0 bases, J lost 4 bases, and 18 bases lay in between. Looked up from germline, CDR1 is LGHNA and CDR2 is YNFKEQ. CDR3 bases: TGTGCCAGCAGCCAAGACGGGGCTGGGGGGCGGGGAGAGACCCAGTACTTC. Translated, it gives CASSQDGAGGRGETQYF.

This chain links TRBV11-3 with TRBJ1-1; TRBD1 aligns across 8 bases. Trimming took 4 bases from V and 10 from J; bases not matched to a gene: 5. Germline V CDR1 and CDR2: SGHNT, YENEEA. The CDR3 consists of 12 residues. Here the CDR3 reads CASSSRTGSAFF. CDR3 DNA sequence: TGTGCCAGCAGCTCGCGGACAGGGTCAGCTTTCTTT.

This clonotype was observed a few times. The J gene is TRBJ2-3, the V gene TRBV11-3, with D possibly matching TRBD2 (5 bases). Trimming took off 5 bases at V and 4 bases at J, with 7 bases between the two ends. Germline values: CDR1 SGHNT, CDR2 YENEEA. The CDR3 is 12 amino acids. The CDR3: CASSARADTQYF. CDR3 nucleotides: TGTGCCAGCAGCGCGAGGGCAGATACGCAGTATTTT.

This clonotype was seen only a few times. The chain uses TRBV6-1 and TRBJ2-5; 7 nucleotides align to TRBD1. The CDR3 is 15 residues long. After removal of 4 bases from V and 3 bases from J, the junction contained 8 bases not matched to a gene. CDR1 is MNHNS, CDR2 SASEGT, per germline. CDR3 bases: TGTGCCAGCAGTGGGCAGGGGGTCGGGGAAGAGACCCAGTACTTC. As protein: CASSGQGVGEETQYF.

This clonotype occurred a few times. The chain employs TRBV7-2 and TRBJ2-2, with 7 bases aligning to TRBD2. In germline, CDR1 is SGHTA, CDR2 FQGNSA. After removal of 6 bases from V and 0 bases from J, the junction contained 4 bases not matched to a gene. The CDR3 extends over 15 amino acids. The CDR3 nucleotides are TGTGCCAGCAGACCGGGAGGTACGAACACCGGGGAGCTGTTTTTT. It is translated as CASRPGGTNTGELFF.

V usage is TRBV11-3 and J usage is TRBJ1-1; tentatively, D is TRBD1 (5 bases). The CDR3 totals 12 residues. V was shortened by 2 bases and J by 7 bases, with 8 bases between the two germline ends. CDR1 SGHNT and CDR2 YENEEA come from the germline V gene. CDR3 in amino acids: CASSLQGYEAFF. The DNA of the CDR3 is TGTGCCAGCAGCTTACAGGGTTATGAAGCTTTCTTT.

The CDR3 nucleotides are TGTGCCAGCAGTCGGACTGTCACAGATACGCAGTATTTT. Translation: CASSRTVTDTQYF. This chain connects TRBV2 to TRBJ2-3, with D tentatively TRBD2 (5 bases). There are 13 residues in the CDR3. V was trimmed by 5 bases and J by 2 bases, leaving 8 bases between them. The germline gives CDR1 SNHLY, CDR2 FYNNEI.

The chain carries TRBV20-1 and TRBJ2-7, with 8 positions matching TRBD1. The CDR3 is made up of 16 amino acids. Germline V gene data show CDR1 as DFQATT and CDR2 as SNEGSKA (reference sequence). V lost 5 bases to trimming and J lost 3 bases; unmatched junction nucleotides: 15. The CDR3 protein is CSAYSPSGQGNYEQYF. In DNA, the CDR3 is TGCAGTGCTTATAGCCCGTCCGGACAGGGAAACTACGAGCAGTACTTC.

A few counts support this clonotype. CDR3 region: CSARFISGGASNEQYF. CDR3 bases: TGCAGTGCTAGGTTTATTAGCGGGGGGGCCAGTAACGAGCAGTACTTC. The rearrangement links TRBV20-1 to TRBJ2-7; TRBD2 matches at 11 bases. The CDR3 sequence is 16 residues long. CDR1 and CDR2 from the germline V gene are DFQATT and SNEGSKA (reference sequence). With V trimmed by 3 bases and J by 5 bases, 12 bases remained unmatched.

The rearrangement uses TRBV5-5 and TRBJ2-4, with a possible D match to TRBD1 (6 bases). There are 15 residues in the CDR3. The germline V gene encodes CDR1 SGHKS and CDR2 YYEKEE (reference sequence). The germline V and J ends were trimmed by 1 base and 3 bases, with 11 bases remaining between them. The CDR3 nucleotides read TGTGCCAGCAGCTTGTACCACAGGGACAAAAACATTCAGTACTTC. Translation gives CASSLYHRDKNIQYF.

The chain has TRBV7-9 and TRBJ2-1; D is perhaps TRBD1 or TRBD2 (5 bases each). V was trimmed by 5 bases and J by 2 bases, leaving 16 bases between them. CDR3 size: 16 residues. CDR1 and CDR2 from the germline V gene are SEHNR and FQNEAQ (reference sequence). CDR3 loop: CASSPKPGTAYNEQFF. As DNA, the CDR3 is TGTGCCAGCAGCCCTAAACCCGGGACGGCCTACAATGAGCAGTTCTTC.

This clonotype has only a few counts. The CDR3 sequence: CASSLGRSYEQYF. CDR3 nucleotide sequence: TGTGCCAGCAGCCTCGGGAGGTCATACGAGCAGTACTTC. The V and J genes are TRBV6-2 or TRBV6-3 and TRBJ2-7, with TRBD2 matching 7 bases. The junction had 6 bases not matched to a gene; V was cut back by 6 bases and J by 4 bases. From germline, CDR1 is MNHEY and CDR2 SVGEGT. The CDR3 runs to 13 residues.

This rearrangement joins TRBV6-5 to TRBJ1-2; 7 nucleotides match TRBD1. Trimming took 4 bases from V and 3 from J; bases not matched to a gene: 17. The CDR3 runs to 18 residues. Germline V gene lookup returns CDR1 MNHEY and CDR2 SVGAGI. CDR3 sequence (DNA): TGTGCCAGCAGTTCCAAAACGGGACAGCCATCCACATACTATGGCTACACCTTC. It yields the protein CASSSKTGQPSTYYGYTF.

This sequence joins TRBV5-8 and TRBJ2-3, with TRBD2 matching over 7 bases. This CDR3 comprises 15 residues. Losses at the gene ends were 6 bases for V and 0 bases for J; bases not matched to a gene: 7. The germline V gene has CDR1 SGHTS and CDR2 YDEGEE. As DNA, the CDR3 is TGTGCCAGCACTGCCCTAGCGGCGAGCACAGATACGCAGTATTTT. Residues: CASTALAASTDTQYF.

The chain combines TRBV6-5 with TRBJ2-1; D uncertain. The CDR3 consists of 12 residues. Germline V gene data show CDR1 as MNHEY and CDR2 as SVGAGI. V was clipped by 2 bases and J by 9 bases, with 8 bases between them. The CDR3 loop reads CASSYGEGEQFF. In nucleotides, the CDR3 is TGTGCCAGCAGTTACGGTGAAGGTGAGCAGTTCTTC.

The J gene is TRBJ2-4, the V gene TRBV28; TRBD2 agrees at 16 bases. This CDR3 is built from 17 residues. The junction had 3 bases not matched to a gene; V was cut back by 6 bases and J by 1 base. Germline CDR1 reads MDHEN; CDR2 reads SYDVKM. The CDR3: CASRGLAGGGAKNIQYF. DNA for the CDR3: TGTGCCAGCAGGGGACTAGCGGGGGGGGGGGCCAAAAACATTCAGTACTTC.

This clonotype has more than one count but fewer than ten. The chain is built from TRBV6-1 and TRBJ1-3, with TRBD1 as a possible D gene (6 bases). The CDR3 has 16 amino acids. The germline V gene has CDR1 MNHNS and CDR2 SASEGT. Trimming stripped 4 bases from V and 0 bases from J, with 13 bases between. CDR3 DNA sequence: TGTGCCAGCAGTGGCTGGACAGACGGCTCTGGAAACACCATATATTTT. The encoded protein is CASSGWTDGSGNTIYF.

The chain uses TRBV28 and TRBJ1-1; 7 bases align to TRBD1. Looked up from germline, CDR1 is MDHEN and CDR2 is SYDVKM. This CDR3 has 13 amino acids. V trimming: 6 bases; J trimming: 2 bases; junction bases outside the gene matches: 3. DNA for the CDR3: TGTGCCAGCAGGAGGACAGGAAACACTGAAGCTTTCTTT. Amino acids: CASRRTGNTEAFF.